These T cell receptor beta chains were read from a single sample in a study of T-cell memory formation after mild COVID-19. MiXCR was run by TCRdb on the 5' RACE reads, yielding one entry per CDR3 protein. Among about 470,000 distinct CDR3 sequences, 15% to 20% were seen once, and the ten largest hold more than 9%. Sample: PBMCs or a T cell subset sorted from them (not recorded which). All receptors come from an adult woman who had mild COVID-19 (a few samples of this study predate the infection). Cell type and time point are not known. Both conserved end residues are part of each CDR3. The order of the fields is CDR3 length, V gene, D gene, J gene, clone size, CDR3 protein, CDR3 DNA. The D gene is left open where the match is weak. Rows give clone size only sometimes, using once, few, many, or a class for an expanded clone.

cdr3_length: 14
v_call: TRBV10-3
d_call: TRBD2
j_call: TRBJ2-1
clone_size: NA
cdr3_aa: CATLDPREGYEQFF
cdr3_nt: TGTGCCACCCTGGATCCGCGGGAGGGGTATGAGCAGTTCTTC

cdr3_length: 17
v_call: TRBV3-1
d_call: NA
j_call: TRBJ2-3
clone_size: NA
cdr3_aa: CASGMYRRWGSTDTQYF
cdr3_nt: TGTGCCAGCGGGATGTACCGGAGGTGGGGGAGCACAGATACGCAGTATTTT

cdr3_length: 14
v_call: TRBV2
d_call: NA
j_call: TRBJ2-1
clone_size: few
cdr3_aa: CASSEAVRTVGQFF
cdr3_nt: TGTGCCAGCAGTGAAGCCGTCAGGACGGTTGGACAGTTCTTC

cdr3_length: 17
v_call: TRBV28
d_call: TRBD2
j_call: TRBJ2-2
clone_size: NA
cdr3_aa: CASSFLAGGGITGELFF
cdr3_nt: TGTGCCAGCAGTTTCCTTGCGGGCGGGGGAATCACCGGGGAGCTGTTTTTT

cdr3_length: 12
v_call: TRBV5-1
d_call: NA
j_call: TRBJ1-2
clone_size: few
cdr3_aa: CASSLEVDGYTF
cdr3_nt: TGCGCCAGCAGCTTGGAGGTGGATGGCTACACCTTC

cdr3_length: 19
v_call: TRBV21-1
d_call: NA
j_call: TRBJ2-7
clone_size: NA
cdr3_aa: CASSKTPHHSGRSSYEQYF
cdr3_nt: TGTGCCAGCAGCAAAACCCCCCACCACAGCGGGAGGAGCTCCTACGAGCAGTACTTC

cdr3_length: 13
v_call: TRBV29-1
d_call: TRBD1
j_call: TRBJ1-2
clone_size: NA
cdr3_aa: CSVVGQGVGGYTF
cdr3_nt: TGCAGCGTTGTCGGACAGGGGGTTGGTGGCTACACCTTC

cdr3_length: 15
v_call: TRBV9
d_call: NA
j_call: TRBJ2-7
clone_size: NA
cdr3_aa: CASSVEGVGGTEQYF
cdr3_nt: TGTGCCAGCAGCGTAGAGGGGGTAGGCGGGACCGAGCAGTACTTC

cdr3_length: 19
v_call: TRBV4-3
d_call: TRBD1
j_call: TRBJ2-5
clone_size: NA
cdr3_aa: CASSQAPGTGAEYQETQYF
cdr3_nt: TGCGCCAGCAGCCAAGCCCCCGGGACAGGGGCCGAGTACCAAGAGACCCAGTACTTC

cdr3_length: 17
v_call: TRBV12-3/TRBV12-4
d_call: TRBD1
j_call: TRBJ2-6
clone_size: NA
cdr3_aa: CASTSGTVITGANVLTF
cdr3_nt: TGTGCCAGCACCTCTGGGACAGTGATAACTGGGGCCAACGTCCTGACTTTC

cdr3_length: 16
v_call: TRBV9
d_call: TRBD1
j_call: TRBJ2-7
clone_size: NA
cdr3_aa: CASSSRQGSMRYEQYF
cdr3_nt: TGTGCCAGCAGCTCCCGACAGGGGTCGATGCGCTACGAGCAGTACTTC